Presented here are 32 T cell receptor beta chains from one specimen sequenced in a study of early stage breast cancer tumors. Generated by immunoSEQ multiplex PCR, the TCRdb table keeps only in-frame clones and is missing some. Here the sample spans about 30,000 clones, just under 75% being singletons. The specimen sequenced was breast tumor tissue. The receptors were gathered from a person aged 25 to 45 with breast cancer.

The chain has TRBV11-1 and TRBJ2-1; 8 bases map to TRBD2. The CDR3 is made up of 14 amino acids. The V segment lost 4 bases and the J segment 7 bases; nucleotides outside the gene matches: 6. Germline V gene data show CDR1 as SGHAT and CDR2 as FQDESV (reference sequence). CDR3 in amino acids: CASSSGTRGNEQFF. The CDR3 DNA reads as TGTGCCAGCAGCTCAGGGACTAGGGGGAATGAGCAGTTCTTC.

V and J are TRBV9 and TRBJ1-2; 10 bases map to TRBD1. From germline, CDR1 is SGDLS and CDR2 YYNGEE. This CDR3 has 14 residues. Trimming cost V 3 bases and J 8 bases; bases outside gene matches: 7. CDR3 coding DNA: TGTGCCAGCAGCGCCCCTGGACAGGGGGGCGGCTACACCTTC. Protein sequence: CASSAPGQGGGYTF. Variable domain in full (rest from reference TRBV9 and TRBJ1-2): DSGVTQTPKHLITATGQRVTLRCSPRSGDLSVYWYQQSLDQGLQFLIQYYNGEERAKGNILERFSAQQFPDLHSELNLSSLELGDSALYFCASSAPGQGGGYTFGSGTRLTVV.

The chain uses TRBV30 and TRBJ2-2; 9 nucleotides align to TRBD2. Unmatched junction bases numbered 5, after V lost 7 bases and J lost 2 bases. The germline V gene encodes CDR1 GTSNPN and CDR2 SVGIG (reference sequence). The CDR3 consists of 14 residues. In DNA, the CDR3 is TGTGCCTCGGGCGGGGGGGTTAACACCGGGGAGCTGTTTTTT. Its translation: CASGGGVNTGELFF.

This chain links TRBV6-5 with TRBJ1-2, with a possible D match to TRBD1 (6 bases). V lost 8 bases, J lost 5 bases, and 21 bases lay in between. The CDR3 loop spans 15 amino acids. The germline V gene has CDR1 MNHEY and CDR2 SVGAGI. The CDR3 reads CASYLGGAGGYGYTF. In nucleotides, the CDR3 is TGTGCCAGCTACCTAGGGGGGGCCGGAGGGTATGGCTACACCTTC.

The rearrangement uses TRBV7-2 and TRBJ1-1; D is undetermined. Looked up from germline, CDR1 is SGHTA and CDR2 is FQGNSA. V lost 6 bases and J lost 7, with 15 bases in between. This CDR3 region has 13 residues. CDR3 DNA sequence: TGTGCCAGCAGGTTACCTGGAGTGTATGAAGCTTTCTTT. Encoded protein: CASRLPGVYEAFF.

The CDR3 nucleotides are TGTGCCAGCAGCTTACCACAGGGAGTCGCTTTCTTT. Amino acids: CASSLPQGVAFF. J is TRBJ1-1 and V is TRBV7-9, with a tentative D call TRBD1 (6 bases). Trimming cost V 2 bases and J 11 bases, with 12 bases left between them. From germline, CDR1 is SEHNR and CDR2 FQNEAQ (reference sequence). The CDR3 loop spans 12 amino acids.

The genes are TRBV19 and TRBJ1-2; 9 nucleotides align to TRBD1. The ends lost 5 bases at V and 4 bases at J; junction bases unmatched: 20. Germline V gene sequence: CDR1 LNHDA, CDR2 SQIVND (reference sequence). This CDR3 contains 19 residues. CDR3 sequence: CASSLHPPGQGSPLYGYTF. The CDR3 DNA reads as TGTGCCAGTAGTCTCCACCCTCCGGGACAGGGAAGTCCCCTCTATGGCTACACCTTC.

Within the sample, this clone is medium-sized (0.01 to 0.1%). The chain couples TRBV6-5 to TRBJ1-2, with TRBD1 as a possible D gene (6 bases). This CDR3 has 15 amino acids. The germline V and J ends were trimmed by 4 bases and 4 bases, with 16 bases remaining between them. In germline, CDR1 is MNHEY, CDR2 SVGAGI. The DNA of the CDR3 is TGTGCCAGCAGTTCCGGTCTAGGGACAACCTATGGCTACACCTTC. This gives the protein CASSSGLGTTYGYTF.

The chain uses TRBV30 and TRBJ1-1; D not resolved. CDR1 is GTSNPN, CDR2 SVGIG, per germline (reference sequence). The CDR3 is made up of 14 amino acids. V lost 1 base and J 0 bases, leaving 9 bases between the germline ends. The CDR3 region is CAWSGGRVNTEAFF. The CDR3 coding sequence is TGTGCCTGGAGTGGAGGACGGGTGAACACTGAAGCTTTCTTT. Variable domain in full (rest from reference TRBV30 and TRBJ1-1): SQTIHQWPATLVQPVGSPLSLECTVEGTSNPNLYWYRQAAGRGLQLLFYSVGIGQISSEVPQNLSASRPQDRQFILSSKKLLLSDSGFYLCAWSGGRVNTEAFFGQGTRLTVV.

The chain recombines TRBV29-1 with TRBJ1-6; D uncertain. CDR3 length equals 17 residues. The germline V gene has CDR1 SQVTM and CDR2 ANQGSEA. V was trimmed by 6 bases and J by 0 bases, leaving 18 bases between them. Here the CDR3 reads CSVHMDSDTSYNSPLHF. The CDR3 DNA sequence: TGCAGCGTGCATATGGATAGCGACACCTCCTATAATTCACCCCTCCACTTT.

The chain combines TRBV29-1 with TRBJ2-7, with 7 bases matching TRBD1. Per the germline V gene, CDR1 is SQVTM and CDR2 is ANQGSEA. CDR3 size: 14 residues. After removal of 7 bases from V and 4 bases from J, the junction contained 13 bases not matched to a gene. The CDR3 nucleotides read TGCAGCGCTGATTCCGGGACAGACATGTACGAGCAGTACTTC. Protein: CSADSGTDMYEQYF.

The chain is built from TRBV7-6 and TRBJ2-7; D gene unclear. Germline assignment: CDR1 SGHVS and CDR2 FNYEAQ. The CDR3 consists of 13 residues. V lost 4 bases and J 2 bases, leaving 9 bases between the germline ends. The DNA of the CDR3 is TGTGCCAGCAGCTCGGACCAAGCCTACGAGCAGTACTTC. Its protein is CASSSDQAYEQYF. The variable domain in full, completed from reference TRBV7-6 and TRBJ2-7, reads GAGVSQSPRYKVTKRGQDVALRCDPISGHVSLYWYRQALGQGPEFLTYFNYEAQQDKSGLPNDRFSAERPEGSISTLTIQRTEQRDSAMYRCASSSDQAYEQYFGPGTRLTVT.

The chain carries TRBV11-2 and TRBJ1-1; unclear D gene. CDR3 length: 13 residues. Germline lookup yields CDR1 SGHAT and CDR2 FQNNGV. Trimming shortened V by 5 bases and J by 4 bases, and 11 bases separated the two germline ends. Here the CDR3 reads CASSPGLRTEAFF. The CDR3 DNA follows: TGTGCCAGCAGCCCTGGACTGCGCACTGAAGCTTTCTTT.

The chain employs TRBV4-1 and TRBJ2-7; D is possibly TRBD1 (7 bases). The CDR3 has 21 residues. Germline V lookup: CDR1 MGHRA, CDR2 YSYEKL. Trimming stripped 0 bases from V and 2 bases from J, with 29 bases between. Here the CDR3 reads CASSQDRGRGTVTPRAYEQYF. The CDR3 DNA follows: TGCGCCAGCAGCCAAGATCGGGGTCGGGGGACAGTCACTCCGCGGGCCTACGAGCAGTACTTC.

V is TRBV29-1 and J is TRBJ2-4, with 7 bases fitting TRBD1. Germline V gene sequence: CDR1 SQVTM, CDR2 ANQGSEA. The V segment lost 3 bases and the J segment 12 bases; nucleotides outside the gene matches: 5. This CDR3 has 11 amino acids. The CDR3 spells CSVEATGNQYF. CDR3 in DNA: TGCAGCGTTGAGGCGACAGGGAATCAGTACTTC.

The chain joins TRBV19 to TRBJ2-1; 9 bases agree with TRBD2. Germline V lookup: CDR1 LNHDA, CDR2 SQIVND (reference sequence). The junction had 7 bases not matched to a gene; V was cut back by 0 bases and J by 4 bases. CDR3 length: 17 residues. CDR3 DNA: TGTGCCAGTAGTATAGACTTCCCTAGCGGGGTGTACAATGAGCAGTTCTTC. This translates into CASSIDFPSGVYNEQFF.

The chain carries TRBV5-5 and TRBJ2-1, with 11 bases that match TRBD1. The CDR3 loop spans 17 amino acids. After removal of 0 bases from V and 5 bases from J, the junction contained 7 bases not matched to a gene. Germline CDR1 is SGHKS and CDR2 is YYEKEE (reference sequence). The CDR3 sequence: CASSLGPGQGADNEQFF. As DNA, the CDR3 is TGTGCCAGCAGCTTGGGACCAGGACAGGGGGCGGACAATGAGCAGTTCTTC.

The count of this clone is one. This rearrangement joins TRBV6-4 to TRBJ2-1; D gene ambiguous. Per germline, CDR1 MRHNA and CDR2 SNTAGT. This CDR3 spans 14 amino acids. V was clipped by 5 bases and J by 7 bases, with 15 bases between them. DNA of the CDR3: TGTGCCAGCAGTCCCACTACTCTAGGGAATGAGCAGTTCTTC. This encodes CASSPTTLGNEQFF.

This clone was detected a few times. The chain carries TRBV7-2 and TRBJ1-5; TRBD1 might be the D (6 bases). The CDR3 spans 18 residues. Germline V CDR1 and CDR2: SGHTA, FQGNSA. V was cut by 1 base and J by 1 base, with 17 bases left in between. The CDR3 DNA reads TGTGCCAGCAGCTTAGAACAGGGTGTCGGGGCGAGCAATCAGCCCCAGCATTTT. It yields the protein CASSLEQGVGASNQPQHF.

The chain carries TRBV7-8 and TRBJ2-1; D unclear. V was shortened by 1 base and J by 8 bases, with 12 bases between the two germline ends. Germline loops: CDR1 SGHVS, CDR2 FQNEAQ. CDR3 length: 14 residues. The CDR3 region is CASSLDGPLDEQFF. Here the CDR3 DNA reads TGTGCCAGCAGCTTAGATGGCCCCCTTGATGAGCAGTTCTTC.

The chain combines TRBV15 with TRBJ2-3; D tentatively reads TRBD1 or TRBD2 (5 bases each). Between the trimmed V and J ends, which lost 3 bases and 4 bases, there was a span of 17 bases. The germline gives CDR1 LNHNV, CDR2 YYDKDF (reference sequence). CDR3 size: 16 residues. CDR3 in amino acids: CATSSQMGVGADTQYF. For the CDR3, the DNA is TGTGCCACCAGCAGCCAGATGGGGGTAGGGGCAGATACGCAGTATTTT. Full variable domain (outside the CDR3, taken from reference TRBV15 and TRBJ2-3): DAMVIQNPRYQVTQFGKPVTLSCSQTLNHNVMYWYQQKSSQAPKLLFHYYDKDFNNEADTPDNFQSRRPNTSFCFLDIRSPGLGDTAMYLCATSSQMGVGADTQYFGPGTRLTVL.

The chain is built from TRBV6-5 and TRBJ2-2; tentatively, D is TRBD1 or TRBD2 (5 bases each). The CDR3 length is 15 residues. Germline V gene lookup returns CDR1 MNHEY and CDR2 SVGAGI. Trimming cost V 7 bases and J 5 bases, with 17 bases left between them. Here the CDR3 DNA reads TGTGCCAGCAAAAACGACGGGGCAGGGACCGGGGAGCTGTTTTTT. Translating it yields CASKNDGAGTGELFF.

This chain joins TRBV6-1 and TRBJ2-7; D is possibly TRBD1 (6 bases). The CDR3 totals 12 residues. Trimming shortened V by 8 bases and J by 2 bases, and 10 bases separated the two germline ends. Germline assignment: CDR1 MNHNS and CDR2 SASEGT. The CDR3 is CASLTGTYEQYF. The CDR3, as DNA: TGTGCCAGCCTGACAGGTACCTACGAGCAGTACTTC.

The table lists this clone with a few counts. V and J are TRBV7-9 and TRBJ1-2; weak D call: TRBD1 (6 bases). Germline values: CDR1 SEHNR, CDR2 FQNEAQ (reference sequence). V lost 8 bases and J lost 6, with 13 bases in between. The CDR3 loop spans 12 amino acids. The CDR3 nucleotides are TGTGCCAGCTTCAACAGGGCGAATGGCTACACCTTC. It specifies CASFNRANGYTF.

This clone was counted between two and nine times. The CDR3 protein is CASSEGAHKQPQHF. The CDR3 DNA reads as TGTGCCAGCAGTGAGGGGGCGCATAAGCAGCCCCAGCATTTT. The V call is TRBV25-1, the J call TRBJ1-5; weak D call: TRBD1 (6 bases). The CDR3 is 14 residues long. Germline CDR1 is MGHDK and CDR2 is SYGVNS. V lost 3 bases to trimming and J lost 7 bases, with 13 bases between them.

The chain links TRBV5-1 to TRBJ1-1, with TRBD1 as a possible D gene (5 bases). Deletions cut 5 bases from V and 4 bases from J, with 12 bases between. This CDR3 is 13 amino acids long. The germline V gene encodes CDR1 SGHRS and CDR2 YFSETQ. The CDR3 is CASSKGTGTEAFF. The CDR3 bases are TGCGCCAGCAGTAAAGGGACGGGCACTGAAGCTTTCTTT.

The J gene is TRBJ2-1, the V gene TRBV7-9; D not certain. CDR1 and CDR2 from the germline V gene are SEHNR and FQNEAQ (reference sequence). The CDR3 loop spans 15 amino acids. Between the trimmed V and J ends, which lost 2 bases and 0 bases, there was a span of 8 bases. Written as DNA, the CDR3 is TGTGCCAGCAGCTTATCTACCGGCTCCTACAATGAGCAGTTCTTC. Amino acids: CASSLSTGSYNEQFF.

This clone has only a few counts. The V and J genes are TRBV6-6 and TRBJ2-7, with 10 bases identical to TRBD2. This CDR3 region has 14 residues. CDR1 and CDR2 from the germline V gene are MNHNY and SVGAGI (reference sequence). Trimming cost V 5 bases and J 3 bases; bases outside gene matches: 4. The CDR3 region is CASSTSGDYYEQYF. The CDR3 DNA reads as TGTGCCAGCAGTACTAGCGGGGATTACTACGAGCAGTACTTC.

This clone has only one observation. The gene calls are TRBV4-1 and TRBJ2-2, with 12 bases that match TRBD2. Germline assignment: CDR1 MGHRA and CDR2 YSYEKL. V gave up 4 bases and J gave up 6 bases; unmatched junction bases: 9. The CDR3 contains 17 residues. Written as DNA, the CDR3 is TGCGCCAGCAGCCGAGTAAGACTAGCGGGAGTCCCCGGGGAGCTGTTTTTT. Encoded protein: CASSRVRLAGVPGELFF.

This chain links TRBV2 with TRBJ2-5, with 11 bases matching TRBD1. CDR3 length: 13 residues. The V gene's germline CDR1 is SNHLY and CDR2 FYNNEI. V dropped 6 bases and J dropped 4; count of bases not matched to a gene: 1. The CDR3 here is CASSGTGGETQYF. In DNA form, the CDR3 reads TGTGCCAGCAGCGGGACAGGGGGAGAGACCCAGTACTTC.

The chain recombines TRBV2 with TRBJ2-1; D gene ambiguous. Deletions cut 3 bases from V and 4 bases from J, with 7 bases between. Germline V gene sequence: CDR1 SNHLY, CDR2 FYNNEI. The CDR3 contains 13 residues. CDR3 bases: TGTGCCAGCAGTGAGACCACTTACAATGAGCAGTTCTTC. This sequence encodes CASSETTYNEQFF.

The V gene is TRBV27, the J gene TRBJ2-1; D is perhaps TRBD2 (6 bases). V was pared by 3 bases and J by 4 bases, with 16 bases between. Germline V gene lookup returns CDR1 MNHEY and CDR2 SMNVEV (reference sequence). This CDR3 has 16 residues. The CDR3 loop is CASSFRRDRSYNEQFF. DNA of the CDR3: TGTGCCAGCAGTTTCAGGCGGGACCGGTCTTACAATGAGCAGTTCTTC.